This is a list of T cell receptor beta chains from one sample in a study of blood T cell repertoires in COVID-19. Profiling relied on immunoSEQ multiplex PCR, and the TCRdb table lists in-frame clones only, not all of them. The sample lists about 160,000 clones, 85% occurring once. Sequencing was carried out using peripheral blood. These receptor sequences come from a human donor with acute or convalescent COVID-19. The donor label of this sample is uncertain. The CDR3 runs from the conserved cysteine through the conserved F or W. Fields, in order: CDR3 protein, CDR3 DNA, J gene, clone size, D gene, V gene. D genes are given only for firm matches. Clone size is stated in some rows and not others, as once, few, many or a class when expanded.

CDR3aa: CASSYGTGWDEQYF; CDR3nt: TGTGCCAGCAGTTACGGGACAGGGTGGGACGAGCAGTACTTC; j_gene: TRBJ2-7; abundance: .; d_gene: TRBD1; v_gene: TRBV6-5
CDR3aa: CASSIQRGGTEAFF; CDR3nt: TGTGCCAGTAGTATTCAAAGGGGGGGAACTGAAGCTTTCTTT; j_gene: TRBJ1-1; abundance: .; d_gene: .; v_gene: TRBV19
CDR3aa: CASSLRVDSSYNEQFF; CDR3nt: TGTGCCAGCAGCTTAAGGGTGGACAGCTCCTACAATGAGCAGTTCTTC; j_gene: TRBJ2-1; abundance: .; d_gene: .; v_gene: TRBV7-6
CDR3aa: CSASSGLAGVGTGELFF; CDR3nt: TGCAGTGCTAGTTCGGGACTAGCGGGGGTCGGAACCGGGGAGCTGTTTTTT; j_gene: TRBJ2-2; abundance: few; d_gene: TRBD2; v_gene: TRBV20-1
CDR3aa: CASSLSGGFTDTQYF; CDR3nt: TGTGCCAGCAGCCTTTCTGGGGGGTTTACAGATACGCAGTATTTT; j_gene: TRBJ2-3; abundance: .; d_gene: .; v_gene: TRBV7-3
CDR3aa: CASSLGGGNTEAFF; CDR3nt: TGTGCCAGCAGCTTAGGAGGCGGGAACACTGAAGCTTTCTTT; j_gene: TRBJ1-1; abundance: .; d_gene: .; v_gene: TRBV7-9
CDR3aa: CASSPTHRDYGYTF; CDR3nt: TGTGCCAGCAGTCCTACTCACAGGGACTATGGCTACACCTTC; j_gene: TRBJ1-2; abundance: .; d_gene: .; v_gene: TRBV6-5
CDR3aa: CASSGTTYNEQFF; CDR3nt: TGTGCCAGCAGCGGTACTACCTACAATGAGCAGTTCTTC; j_gene: TRBJ2-1; abundance: .; d_gene: .; v_gene: TRBV13
CDR3aa: CASSSLQGSHEQYF; CDR3nt: TGTGCCAGCAGTTCGCTCCAGGGTTCCCACGAGCAGTACTTC; j_gene: TRBJ2-7; abundance: .; d_gene: .; v_gene: TRBV27
CDR3aa: CAWSVSLTDNYGYTF; CDR3nt: TGTGCCTGGAGTGTATCCCTGACAGACAACTATGGCTACACCTTC; j_gene: TRBJ1-2; abundance: .; d_gene: .; v_gene: TRBV30
CDR3aa: CASSTGGGVIPGNTIYF; CDR3nt: TGTGCCAGCAGCACCGGAGGGGGGGTGATCCCTGGAAACACCATATATTTT; j_gene: TRBJ1-3; abundance: .; d_gene: .; v_gene: TRBV7-9